One sample yielded the 30 T cell receptor beta chains listed below, sequenced in a study of Ad26.COV2.S vaccination and SARS-CoV-2 variants (dated by TCRdb to 2020 to 2023). Library preparation used the immunoSEQ multiplex PCR assay. Here the immuneACCESS table is served through TCRdb, limited to in-frame sequences with V and J called. Missing clones are a known gap in these copies; in checked studies unresolved V genes cover under half, and the rest lacks a known reason. The table for this sample lists about 460,000 clones; 89% of them were counted only once. The ten largest account for 1.5% to 2% of the sample. This sample's treatment or condition label indicates: about 20 received Ad26.COV2.S at low or high dose, single or two shots; 5 received placebo; per-sample allocation not given. For vaccine and placebo recipients, the sequenced repertoires came from samples collected on day 63 after the first injection.

Sequences were derived from peripheral blood, sampled in a trial of Ad26.COV2.S vaccine versus placebo. The receptors were gathered from a person aged 18-65 years who received the Ad26.COV2.S COVID-19 vaccine or a placebo.

The V and J genes are TRBV6-1 and TRBJ1-5; D perhaps matches TRBD1 (6 bases). CDR1 is MNHNS and CDR2 is SASEGT in the germline V gene. CDR3 length equals 15 residues. The V and J ends lost 2 bases and 4 bases respectively, with 12 bases between them. CDR3 bases: TGTGCCAGCAGTGAACTACAGGGAGGAAATCAGCCCCAGCATTTT. It specifies CASSELQGGNQPQHF.

This clone was observed a single time. The chain joins TRBV4-3 to TRBJ1-2; tentative D call: TRBD1 (5 bases). The V gene lost 1 base and the J gene lost 8 bases, with 17 bases spanning the gap. This CDR3 has 15 residues. Germline CDR1 reads LGHNA; CDR2 reads YSLEER. The CDR3 sequence: CASSQARTLGGGYTF. For the CDR3, the DNA is TGCGCCAGCAGCCAAGCAAGGACTCTTGGGGGAGGCTACACCTTC.

Notes on this clone: The sample holds other DNA sequences that translate to the same CDR3. This sequence joins TRBV18 and TRBJ1-5; the D gene is possibly TRBD1 (5 bases). Germline V gene data show CDR1 as KGHSH and CDR2 as LQKENI. This CDR3 has 15 residues. The ends were cut back, 3 bases at V and 0 bases at J, with 9 bases in the middle. The CDR3 reads CASSPLDSSNQPQHF. For the CDR3, the DNA is TGTGCCAGCTCACCCCTCGACAGTAGCAATCAGCCCCAGCATTTT. The variable domain in full, completed from reference TRBV18 and TRBJ1-5, reads NAGVMQNPRHLVRRRGQEARLRCSPMKGHSHVYWYRQLPEEGLKFMVYLQKENIIDESGMPKERFSAEFPKEGPSILRIQQVVRGDSAAYFCASSPLDSSNQPQHFGDGTRLSIL.

V is TRBV25-1 and J is TRBJ1-2; D remains ambiguous. The CDR3 has 11 residues. Germline-derived CDR1 and CDR2 are MGHDK and SYGVNS. V lost 3 bases and J lost 4, with 3 bases in between. The CDR3 DNA reads as TGTGCCAGCAGTGATACCTATGGCTACACCTTC. Its translation: CASSDTYGYTF.

V gene TRBV9 combines with J gene TRBJ2-2; D is unresolved. CDR1 is SGDLS and CDR2 is YYNGEE in the germline V gene. Trimming left V 1 base short and J 3 bases short, with 10 bases between. This CDR3 comprises 15 residues. This chain's CDR3 is CASSVNSLHTGELFF. CDR3 bases: TGTGCCAGCAGCGTAAACAGTCTTCACACCGGGGAGCTGTTTTTT.

J is TRBJ1-6 and V is TRBV5-8; 8 bases fit TRBD1. Per germline, CDR1 SGHTS and CDR2 YDEGEE. The CDR3 extends over 13 amino acids. Trimming removed 5 bases from V and 9 bases from J; junction bases left unmatched: 4. CDR3 residues: CASRMTGASPLHF. CDR3 coding DNA: TGTGCCAGCAGGATGACAGGGGCTTCACCCCTCCACTTT.

This rearrangement joins TRBV28 to TRBJ2-3, with D perhaps TRBD1 or TRBD2 (5 bases each). Germline V CDR1 and CDR2: MDHEN, SYDVKM. The V gene lost 6 bases and the J gene lost 1 base, with 14 bases spanning the gap. The CDR3 runs 15 residues. CDR3 sequence reads: CASRAFRGGTDTQYF. The CDR3 DNA sequence: TGTGCCAGCAGGGCATTTAGAGGGGGCACAGATACGCAGTATTTT.

The chain joins TRBV4-3 to TRBJ2-2; 13 bases are shared with TRBD2. The CDR3 has 19 amino acids. V lost 0 bases to trimming and J lost 5 bases; unmatched junction nucleotides: 9. Germline CDR1 reads LGHNA; CDR2 reads YSLEER. The CDR3 protein is CASSQEPTSGGAGTGELFF. DNA of the CDR3: TGCGCCAGCAGCCAAGAACCCACTAGCGGGGGGGCCGGTACCGGGGAGCTGTTTTTT.

The chain is built from TRBV9 and TRBJ2-3; 8 bases fit TRBD2. This CDR3 comprises 15 residues. With V trimmed by 3 bases and J by 0 bases, 3 bases remained unmatched. Per the germline V gene, CDR1 is SGDLS and CDR2 is YYNGEE. Here the CDR3 DNA reads TGTGCCAGCAGCGAGCCTAGCGGGAGCACAGATACGCAGTATTTT. Translated, it gives CASSEPSGSTDTQYF.

This chain uses TRBV11-2 with TRBJ2-7; tentative D call: TRBD1 (7 bases). Trimming pared 1 base from V and 2 bases from J, leaving 12 bases between. Germline CDR1 is SGHAT and CDR2 is FQNNGV. There are 15 residues in the CDR3. The DNA for the CDR3 is TGTGCCAGCAGCTTAGCGGGACAGCGGGCCTACGAGCAGTACTTC. It yields the protein CASSLAGQRAYEQYF.

This chain joins TRBV30 and TRBJ2-3; D may be TRBD2 (6 bases). Germline-derived CDR1 and CDR2 are GTSNPN and SVGIG (reference sequence). This CDR3 has 14 residues. The V end was cut by 1 base, the J end by 8 bases, with 16 bases between. CDR3 DNA: TGTGCCTGGAGTGCAGGGACTGCTGGGGGTACGCAGTATTTT. Protein: CAWSAGTAGGTQYF.

The rearrangement uses TRBV24-1 and TRBJ1-2; the D is unclear. Germline lookup yields CDR1 KGHDR and CDR2 SFDVKD. Trimming took 0 bases from V and 7 from J, leaving 14 bases between them. The CDR3 runs 15 residues. CDR3 bases: TGTGCCACCAGTGATTTGAGGCTAGGAGGTAGTGGCTACACCTTC. It codes for CATSDLRLGGSGYTF.

The chain is built from TRBV9 and TRBJ2-3, with a possible D match to TRBD1 (6 bases). Trimming shortened V by 3 bases and J by 6 bases, and 14 bases separated the two germline ends. The CDR3 sequence is 14 residues long. Per the germline V gene, CDR1 is SGDLS and CDR2 is YYNGEE. CDR3 sequence reads: CASSEGLRGDTQYF. The CDR3 DNA reads as TGTGCCAGCAGCGAGGGGCTAAGGGGGGATACGCAGTATTTT. The variable domain in full, with the rest retrieved from reference TRBV9 and TRBJ2-3, is DSGVTQTPKHLITATGQRVTLRCSPRSGDLSVYWYQQSLDQGLQFLIQYYNGEERAKGNILERFSAQQFPDLHSELNLSSLELGDSALYFCASSEGLRGDTQYFGPGTRLTVL.

The gene calls are TRBV5-4 and TRBJ2-1; D might be TRBD2 (5 bases). The V gene lost 4 bases and the J gene lost 2 bases, with 7 bases spanning the gap. Germline lookup yields CDR1 SGHNT and CDR2 YYREEE (reference sequence). CDR3 size: 13 residues. The CDR3 DNA reads as TGTGCCAGCAGCCAGGAGGCCTACAATGAGCAGTTCTTC. The encoded protein is CASSQEAYNEQFF. Supplemented by reference TRBV5-4 and TRBJ2-1, the full variable domain reads ETGVTQSPTHLIKTRGQQVTLRCSSQSGHNTVSWYQQALGQGPQFIFQYYREEENGRGNFPPRFSGLQFPNYSSELNVNALELDDSALYLCASSQEAYNEQFFGPGTRLTVL.

This clone was counted between two and nine times. The V and J genes are TRBV9 and TRBJ2-2; a weak D match, TRBD1 (6 bases). This CDR3 has 16 residues. The germline V and J ends were trimmed by 4 bases and 6 bases, with 19 bases remaining between them. Germline assignment: CDR1 SGDLS and CDR2 YYNGEE. The CDR3 DNA reads TGTGCCAGCAGCCCAAATATAGGGGGAAACGCCGGGGAGCTGTTTTTT. Protein product: CASSPNIGGNAGELFF.

The genes are TRBV7-2 and TRBJ2-1, with TRBD2 matching over 9 bases. Germline V gene data show CDR1 as SGHTA and CDR2 as FQGNSA. The CDR3 spans 17 residues. J lost 4 bases, V lost 1 base, and 8 bases had no gene match. This CDR3 reads CASSLELGLAKYNEQFF. DNA of the CDR3: TGTGCCAGCAGCTTAGAGTTAGGACTAGCGAAGTACAATGAGCAGTTCTTC.

A word on this clone: At one boundary the junction diverges from the germline segment, which might be a read error. The chain links TRBV10-3 to TRBJ1-1, with D perhaps matching TRBD1 (6 bases). The CDR3 spans 15 residues. Per germline, CDR1 ENHRY and CDR2 SYGVKD. Written as DNA, the CDR3 is TGTGCCATCAGTGAGTTGGCAGGGGTGAATACTGAAGCTTTCTTT. Its protein is CAISELAGVNTEAFF.

The chain carries TRBV18 and TRBJ1-1; D gene uncertain. The length of the CDR3 is 13 residues. The V gene lost 8 bases and the J gene lost 4 bases, with 14 bases spanning the gap. Per germline, CDR1 KGHSH and CDR2 LQKENI. The CDR3 sequence: CASGENSGTEAFF. CDR3 nucleotide sequence: TGTGCCAGCGGCGAAAATTCGGGCACTGAAGCTTTCTTT.

The rearrangement uses TRBV7-8 and TRBJ2-1; D gene uncertain. The germline gives CDR1 SGHVS, CDR2 FQNEAQ. The CDR3 extends over 18 amino acids. Trimming removed 6 bases at V and 0 bases at J, with 21 bases between. The CDR3 nucleotides read TGTGCCAGCAGGTATAGTAGGTCGACAAGACTCTCCTACAATGAGCAGTTCTTC. This sequence encodes CASRYSRSTRLSYNEQFF.

This CDR3 is CASSGSSGRGQFF. As DNA, the CDR3 is TGTGCCAGCAGCGGTTCTAGCGGACGGGGGCAGTTCTTC. The chain has TRBV7-8 and TRBJ2-1, with TRBD2 matching over 7 bases. Losses at the gene ends were 5 bases for V and 12 bases for J; bases not matched to a gene: 10. Germline lookup yields CDR1 SGHVS and CDR2 FQNEAQ. The CDR3 totals 13 residues.

This chain joins TRBV4-3 and TRBJ2-7; D remains unclear. Deletions cut 2 bases from V and 3 bases from J, with 8 bases between. The CDR3 has 13 amino acids. Looked up from germline, CDR1 is LGHNA and CDR2 is YSLEER. CDR3 DNA: TGCGCCAGCAGCCAATATGTAAACTACGAGCAGTACTTC. Translating gives CASSQYVNYEQYF.

This clone was seen only a few times. The chain uses TRBV7-9 and TRBJ1-1; D gene uncertain. Trimming stripped 4 bases from V and 2 bases from J, with 5 bases between. Germline CDR1 and CDR2: SEHNR and FQNEAQ (reference sequence). The CDR3 has 12 amino acids. CDR3 nucleotides: TGTGCCAGCAGCTCAGTCAACACTGAAGCTTTCTTT. Translation gives CASSSVNTEAFF.

The chain joins TRBV5-1 to TRBJ1-2; D is unclear. Germline assignment: CDR1 SGHRS and CDR2 YFSETQ. The length of the CDR3 is 15 residues. The V end lost 3 bases, the J end lost 4 bases, and 16 bases lay between the germline ends. DNA for the CDR3: TGCGCCAGCAGCTCCCGAATGGACGGAGCCTATGGCTACACCTTC. Translation gives CASSSRMDGAYGYTF.

V is TRBV10-3 and J is TRBJ1-1; the match to TRBD1 covers 8 bases. The V and J ends lost 0 bases and 5 bases, in that order; junction bases with no gene match: 11. The CDR3 has 17 amino acids. Looked up from germline, CDR1 is ENHRY and CDR2 is SYGVKD. The CDR3 bases are TGTGCCATCAGTGAGTCGATGATCCGGAGACAGGGGACTGAAGCTTTCTTT. Protein sequence: CAISESMIRRQGTEAFF.

Only one count was recorded for this clone. The rearrangement links TRBV3-1 (or the pseudogene TRBV3-2) to TRBJ2-7, with D maybe TRBD1 (6 bases). V lost 0 bases, J lost 3 bases, and 18 bases lay in between. The CDR3 runs to 17 residues. CDR1 is LGHDT, CDR2 YNNKEL, per germline (reference sequence). CDR3 nucleotide sequence: TGTGCCAGCAGCCAAGATCTGAGGGGACAACGGAACTACGAGCAGTACTTC. It is translated as CASSQDLRGQRNYEQYF.

The gene calls are TRBV27 and TRBJ2-1; TRBD2 is a possible D gene (6 bases). The CDR3 extends over 14 amino acids. V lost 8 bases to trimming and J lost 5 bases, with 16 bases between them. Germline loops: CDR1 MNHEY, CDR2 SMNVEV (reference sequence). The DNA of the CDR3 is TGTGCCAGCCGAAATGGCGGGGTAAACAATGAGCAGTTCTTC. This translates into CASRNGGVNNEQFF.

This CDR3 is CASSRGGPNNSPLHF. The CDR3 DNA reads TGTGCCAGCAGCCGGGGGGGGCCGAATAATTCACCCCTCCACTTT. The chain is built from TRBV6-5 and TRBJ1-6; a possible D gene is TRBD1 (6 bases). There are 15 residues in the CDR3. Trimming cost V 6 bases and J 5 bases, with 14 bases left between them. CDR1 MNHEY and CDR2 SVGAGI come from the germline V gene.

The chain uses TRBV7-9 and TRBJ1-6; D unresolved. V shed 1 base and J shed 7 bases, with 8 bases lying between them. CDR1 and CDR2 (germline): SEHNR, FQNEAQ (reference sequence). The CDR3 length is 14 residues. The CDR3 loop is CASSLVFGNSPLHF. CDR3 nucleotide sequence: TGTGCCAGCAGCTTAGTATTCGGGAATTCACCCCTCCACTTT.

The rearrangement joins TRBV6-5 to TRBJ1-2; D perhaps matches TRBD1 (6 bases). Trimming cost V 5 bases and J 2 bases, with 12 bases left between them. The V gene's germline CDR1 is MNHEY and CDR2 SVGAGI. The CDR3 extends over 14 amino acids. CDR3 nucleotides: TGTGCCAGCAGTACTCTGGGGGCAAACTATGGCTACACCTTC. Protein: CASSTLGANYGYTF.

This chain joins TRBV5-4 and TRBJ1-2, with D hard to call. Trimming removed 0 bases from V and 2 bases from J, with 8 bases in between. Germline assignment: CDR1 SGHNT and CDR2 YYREEE (reference sequence). This CDR3 is 14 amino acids long. The CDR3 region is CASSLAQRNYGYTF. For the CDR3, the DNA is TGTGCCAGCAGCTTGGCCCAACGGAACTATGGCTACACCTTC.